This TCR beta chain was identified in a study of blood T cell repertoires in COVID-19. For the study at large: Both acute and convalescent COVID-19 samples were obtained from the United States, Italy and Spain.

This clone qualifies as medium-sized. Germline V gene data show CDR1 as SNHLY and CDR2 as FYNNEI. With V trimmed by 2 bases and J by 4 bases, 3 bases remained unmatched. The CDR3 is 15 amino acids. The repertoire was sequenced with immunoSEQ multiplex PCR; TCRdb's copy has only in-frame clones and lacks some. This sample carries 100,000 to 150,000 clones, approximately 89% of them seen once, and the ten largest clones take around 3.2%. Sequenced sample: peripheral blood. This receptor was identified in a woman older than 75 with COVID-19, enrolled during active disease. The gene calls are TRBV2 and TRBJ2-7; the match to TRBD2 covers 12 bases. CDR3 coding DNA: TGTGCCAGCAGTGAACTAGCGGGAGGGCCTTACGAGCAGTACTTC. It is translated as CASSELAGGPYEQYF.